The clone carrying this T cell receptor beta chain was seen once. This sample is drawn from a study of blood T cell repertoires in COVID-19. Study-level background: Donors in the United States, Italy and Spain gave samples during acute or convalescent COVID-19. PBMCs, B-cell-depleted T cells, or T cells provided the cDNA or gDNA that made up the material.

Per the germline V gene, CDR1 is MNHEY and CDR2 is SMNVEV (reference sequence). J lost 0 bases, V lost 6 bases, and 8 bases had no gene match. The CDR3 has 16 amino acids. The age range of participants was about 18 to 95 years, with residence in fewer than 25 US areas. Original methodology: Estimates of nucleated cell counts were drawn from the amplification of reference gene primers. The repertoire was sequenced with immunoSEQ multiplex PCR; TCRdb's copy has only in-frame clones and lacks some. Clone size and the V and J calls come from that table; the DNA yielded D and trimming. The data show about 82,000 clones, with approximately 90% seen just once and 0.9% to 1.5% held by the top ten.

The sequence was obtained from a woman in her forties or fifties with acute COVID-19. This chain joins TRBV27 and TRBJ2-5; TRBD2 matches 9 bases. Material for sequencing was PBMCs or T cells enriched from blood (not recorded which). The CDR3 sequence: CASRYHSGGYQETQYF. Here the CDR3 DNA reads TGTGCCAGCAGATACCATAGCGGGGGTTACCAAGAGACCCAGTACTTC.